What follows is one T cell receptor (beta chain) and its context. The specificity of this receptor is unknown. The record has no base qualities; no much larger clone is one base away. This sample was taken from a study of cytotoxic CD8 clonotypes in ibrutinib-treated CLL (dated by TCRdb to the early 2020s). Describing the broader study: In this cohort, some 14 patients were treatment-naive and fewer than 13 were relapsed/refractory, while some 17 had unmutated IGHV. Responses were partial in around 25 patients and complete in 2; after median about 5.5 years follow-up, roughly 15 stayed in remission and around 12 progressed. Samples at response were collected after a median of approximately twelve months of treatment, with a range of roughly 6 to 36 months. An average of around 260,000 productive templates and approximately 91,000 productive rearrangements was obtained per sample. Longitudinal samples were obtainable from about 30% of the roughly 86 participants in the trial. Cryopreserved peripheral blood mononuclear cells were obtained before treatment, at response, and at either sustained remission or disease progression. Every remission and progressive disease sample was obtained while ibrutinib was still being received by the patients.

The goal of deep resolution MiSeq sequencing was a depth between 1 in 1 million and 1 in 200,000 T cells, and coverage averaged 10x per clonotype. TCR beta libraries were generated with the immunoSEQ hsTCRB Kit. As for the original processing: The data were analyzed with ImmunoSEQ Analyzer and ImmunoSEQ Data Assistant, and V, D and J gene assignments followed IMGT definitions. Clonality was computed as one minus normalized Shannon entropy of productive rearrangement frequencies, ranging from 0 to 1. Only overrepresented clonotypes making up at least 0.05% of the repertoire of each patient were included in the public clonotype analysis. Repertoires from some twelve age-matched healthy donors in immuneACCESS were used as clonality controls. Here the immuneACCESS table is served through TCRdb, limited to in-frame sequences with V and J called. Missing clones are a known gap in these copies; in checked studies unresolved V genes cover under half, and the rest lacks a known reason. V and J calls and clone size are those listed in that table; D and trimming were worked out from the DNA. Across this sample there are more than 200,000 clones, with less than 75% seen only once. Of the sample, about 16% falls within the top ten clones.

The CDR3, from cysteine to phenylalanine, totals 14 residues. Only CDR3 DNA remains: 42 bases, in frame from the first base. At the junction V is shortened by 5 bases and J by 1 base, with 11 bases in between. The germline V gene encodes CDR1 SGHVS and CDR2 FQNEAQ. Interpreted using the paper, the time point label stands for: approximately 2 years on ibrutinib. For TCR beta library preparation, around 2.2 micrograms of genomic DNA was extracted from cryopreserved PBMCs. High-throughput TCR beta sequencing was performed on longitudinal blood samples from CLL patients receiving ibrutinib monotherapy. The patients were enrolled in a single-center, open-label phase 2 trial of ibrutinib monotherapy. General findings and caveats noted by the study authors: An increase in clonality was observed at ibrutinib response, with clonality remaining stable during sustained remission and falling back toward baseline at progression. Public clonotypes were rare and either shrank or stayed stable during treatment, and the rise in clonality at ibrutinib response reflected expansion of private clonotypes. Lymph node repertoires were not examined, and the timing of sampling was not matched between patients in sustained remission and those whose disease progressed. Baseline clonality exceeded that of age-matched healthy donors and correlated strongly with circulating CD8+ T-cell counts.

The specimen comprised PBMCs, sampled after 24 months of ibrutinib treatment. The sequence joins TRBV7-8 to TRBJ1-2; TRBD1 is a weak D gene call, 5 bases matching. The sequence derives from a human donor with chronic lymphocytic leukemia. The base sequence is TGTGCCAGCAGCCCGGGACGTTTTAACTATGGCTACACCTTC. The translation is CASSPGRFNYGYTF.